This is a list of T cell receptor beta chains from one sample in a study of blood T cell repertoires in COVID-19. Clones were read by immunoSEQ multiplex PCR, and TCRdb kept only the in-frame ones, dropping some. The table records roughly 250,000 clones, 79% of them present only once. The sample was peripheral blood. The receptor set was obtained from a woman aged 40 to 55 with active or convalescent COVID-19. CDR3s include the opening cysteine and the closing phenylalanine or tryptophan. A D gene is named only where the DNA matches it firmly. Not all rows give a size; the values are once, few, many and, for expanded clones, a class.

abundance: few
v_gene: TRBV21-1
j_gene: TRBJ1-4
d_gene: .
CDR3nt: TGTGCCAGCAGCCCCTGGGGTGGGGGACAGGGGGCCCAAGGGACTAATGAAAAACTGTTTTTT
CDR3aa: CASSPWGGGQGAQGTNEKLFF

abundance: .
v_gene: TRBV30
j_gene: TRBJ1-1
d_gene: .
CDR3nt: TGTGCCTGGAGTGTTTTGGAAGCGCGCACTGAAGCTTTCTTT
CDR3aa: CAWSVLEARTEAFF

abundance: .
v_gene: TRBV20-1
j_gene: TRBJ1-4
d_gene: .
CDR3nt: TGCAGTGCTAGACAGGGGGAAAAACTGTTTTTT
CDR3aa: CSARQGEKLFF

abundance: many
v_gene: TRBV3-1/TRBV3-2
j_gene: TRBJ2-1
d_gene: TRBD1
CDR3nt: TGTGCCAGCAGCCGGGACAGGGGGACCTACAATGAGCAGTTCTTC
CDR3aa: CASSRDRGTYNEQFF

abundance: .
v_gene: TRBV3-1/TRBV3-2
j_gene: TRBJ1-4
d_gene: TRBD1
CDR3nt: TGTGCCAGCAGCGACGGACAGGTCTTAGGAGAAAAACTGTTTTTT
CDR3aa: CASSDGQVLGEKLFF

abundance: few
v_gene: TRBV3-1/TRBV3-2
j_gene: TRBJ2-5
d_gene: TRBD1
CDR3nt: TGTGCCAGCAGCCAGGGACAGGGGGCATCAGAGACCCAGTACTTC
CDR3aa: CASSQGQGASETQYF

abundance: .
v_gene: TRBV9
j_gene: TRBJ2-1
d_gene: .
CDR3nt: TGTGCCAGCAGCGTAGGGGGCAGGGGGGCCGAGCAGTTCTTC
CDR3aa: CASSVGGRGAEQFF

abundance: .
v_gene: TRBV6-5
j_gene: TRBJ2-1
d_gene: TRBD1
CDR3nt: TGTGCCAGCCCCGGACAGGGCTTCGATGAGCAGTTCTTC
CDR3aa: CASPGQGFDEQFF

abundance: .
v_gene: TRBV9
j_gene: TRBJ1-6
d_gene: .
CDR3nt: TGTGCCAGCAGCGTAGAAGAGCGCCAATCCCCCCTCCACTTT
CDR3aa: CASSVEERQSPLHF

abundance: .
v_gene: TRBV28
j_gene: TRBJ2-5
d_gene: .
CDR3nt: TGTGCCAGCAGTTCAACTACACTAGGGACCCAGTACTTC
CDR3aa: CASSSTTLGTQYF

abundance: once
v_gene: TRBV9
j_gene: TRBJ1-2
d_gene: .
CDR3nt: TGTGCCAGCAGCGCCGACCCGAGAGACAGGTTCTATGGCTACACCTTC
CDR3aa: CASSADPRDRFYGYTF

abundance: .
v_gene: TRBV10-3
j_gene: TRBJ1-1
d_gene: .
CDR3nt: TGTGCCATCAGTGACCAGGGCGGCACTGAAGCTTTCTTT
CDR3aa: CAISDQGGTEAFF

abundance: .
v_gene: TRBV2
j_gene: TRBJ1-4
d_gene: .
CDR3nt: TGTGCCAGCAGTGTCGGCAGGGATGAAAAACTGTTTTTT
CDR3aa: CASSVGRDEKLFF

abundance: .
v_gene: TRBV28
j_gene: TRBJ1-4
d_gene: TRBD1
CDR3nt: TGTGCCAGCTCTTGGGACAGGGGACATGAAAAACTGTTTTTT
CDR3aa: CASSWDRGHEKLFF

abundance: .
v_gene: TRBV6-5
j_gene: TRBJ1-2
d_gene: TRBD1
CDR3nt: TGTGCCAGCAGTCCCCCGACAGGGCATGGCGGCTACACCTTC
CDR3aa: CASSPPTGHGGYTF

abundance: .
v_gene: TRBV19
j_gene: TRBJ1-6
d_gene: .
CDR3nt: TGTGCCAGTAGTCAGAGTAGCAATTCACCCCTCCACTTT
CDR3aa: CASSQSSNSPLHF

abundance: .
v_gene: TRBV13
j_gene: TRBJ1-4
d_gene: TRBD1
CDR3nt: TGTGCCAGCAGCTTTGGGACAGCCAAGAATGAAAAACTGTTTTTT
CDR3aa: CASSFGTAKNEKLFF

abundance: few
v_gene: TRBV23-1
j_gene: TRBJ2-7
d_gene: TRBD1
CDR3nt: TGCGCCAGCACCACCGGGGTACCCGGGACAGGGGTAACCTACGAGCAGTACTTC
CDR3aa: CASTTGVPGTGVTYEQYF

abundance: .
v_gene: TRBV2
j_gene: TRBJ1-2
d_gene: TRBD1
CDR3nt: TGTGCCAGCACGGGACAGGTTTATGGCTACACCTTC
CDR3aa: CASTGQVYGYTF

abundance: .
v_gene: TRBV18
j_gene: TRBJ1-3
d_gene: TRBD1
CDR3nt: TGTGCCAGCTCACCCTCGGGACAGGTCCATTCCACCATATATTTT
CDR3aa: CASSPSGQVHSTIYF

abundance: .
v_gene: TRBV2
j_gene: TRBJ2-5
d_gene: .
CDR3nt: TGTGCCAGCAGTGGGGTCAGAGCGGCAGAGACCCAGTACTTC
CDR3aa: CASSGVRAAETQYF

abundance: few
v_gene: TRBV27
j_gene: TRBJ2-6
d_gene: .
CDR3nt: TGTGCCAGCACCAGGGCTGGGGCCAACGTCCTGACTTTC
CDR3aa: CASTRAGANVLTF

abundance: .
v_gene: TRBV6-5
j_gene: TRBJ1-3
d_gene: .
CDR3nt: TGTGAGGGGGGGCCACCCTCTGGAAACACCATATATTTT
CDR3aa: CEGGPPSGNTIYF

abundance: .
v_gene: TRBV5-1
j_gene: TRBJ2-5
d_gene: TRBD2
CDR3nt: TGCGCCAGCAGACAAAGACTAGCGGGGGGGCTAGTTGAGACCCAGTACTTC
CDR3aa: CASRQRLAGGLVETQYF

abundance: .
v_gene: TRBV2
j_gene: TRBJ1-1
d_gene: .
CDR3nt: TGTGCCAGCAGTGCGTTCGAGGGAAGGACTGAAGCTTTCTTT
CDR3aa: CASSAFEGRTEAFF

abundance: .
v_gene: TRBV6-5
j_gene: TRBJ2-1
d_gene: .
CDR3nt: TGTGCCAGCAGGCTTGGGGCAAAGCAGTTCTTC
CDR3aa: CASRLGAKQFF

abundance: .
v_gene: TRBV28
j_gene: TRBJ2-7
d_gene: TRBD1
CDR3nt: TGTGCCAGCAGTTTATCCTTGACAGGGGGTCACGAGCAGTACTTC
CDR3aa: CASSLSLTGGHEQYF

abundance: few
v_gene: TRBV12-3/TRBV12-4
j_gene: TRBJ1-1
d_gene: TRBD1
CDR3nt: TGTGCCAGCAGTTCAGGGGGCCTGGCTTTCTTT
CDR3aa: CASSSGGLAFF

abundance: few
v_gene: TRBV11-2
j_gene: TRBJ1-5
d_gene: .
CDR3nt: TGTGCCAGCAGCTCCGGACAGCGCAATCAGCCCCAGCATTTT
CDR3aa: CASSSGQRNQPQHF

abundance: .
v_gene: TRBV9
j_gene: TRBJ1-3
d_gene: .
CDR3nt: TGTGCCAGCAGCGGGGTGGAGAGCCCTGGAAACACCATATATTTT
CDR3aa: CASSGVESPGNTIYF

abundance: few
v_gene: TRBV19
j_gene: TRBJ1-1
d_gene: .
CDR3nt: TGTGCCAGTAGTAAAAGGGACACTGGGAACACTGAAGCTTTCTTT
CDR3aa: CASSKRDTGNTEAFF

abundance: .
v_gene: TRBV28
j_gene: TRBJ1-4
d_gene: .
CDR3nt: TGTGCCAGCAGCCTGGGACAAGTTAATGAAAAACTGTTTTTT
CDR3aa: CASSLGQVNEKLFF

abundance: many
v_gene: TRBV10-2
j_gene: TRBJ2-2
d_gene: TRBD1
CDR3nt: TGCGCCAGCAGTGAGTCCCGGGACAGGGGTTCCGGGGAGCTGTTTTTT
CDR3aa: CASSESRDRGSGELFF

abundance: .
v_gene: TRBV7-2
j_gene: TRBJ2-1
d_gene: TRBD2
CDR3nt: TGTGCCAGCAACTTAGAGCGGGGTACCGTTTACAATGAGCAGTTCTTC
CDR3aa: CASNLERGTVYNEQFF

abundance: .
v_gene: TRBV30
j_gene: TRBJ2-2
d_gene: .
CDR3nt: TGTGCCTGGCAATACAGGGTGCGGACCGGGGAGCTGTTTTTT
CDR3aa: CAWQYRVRTGELFF

abundance: .
v_gene: TRBV5-1
j_gene: TRBJ2-1
d_gene: TRBD2
CDR3nt: TGCGCCAGCAGCGAGACTAGCGGGGCTAGGAATGAGCAGTTCTTC
CDR3aa: CASSETSGARNEQFF

abundance: .
v_gene: TRBV27
j_gene: TRBJ2-3
d_gene: .
CDR3nt: TGTGCCAGCAGTTCCCGAGGGAGTCGGCGCACAGATACGCAGTATTTT
CDR3aa: CASSSRGSRRTDTQYF

abundance: .
v_gene: TRBV7-9
j_gene: TRBJ1-2
d_gene: .
CDR3nt: TGTGCCAGCAGCCCCTCCGCAACAAGCTATGGCTACACCTTC
CDR3aa: CASSPSATSYGYTF

abundance: few
v_gene: TRBV11-3
j_gene: TRBJ1-1
d_gene: .
CDR3nt: TGTGCCAGCAGCTCTACTCACGGTGAAGCTTTCTTT
CDR3aa: CASSSTHGEAFF